This T cell receptor (beta chain) was recovered during a study of a mutant IDH1 vaccine in newly diagnosed glioma. About this clone: The antigen remains unidentified.

The sample's time point: week 5, during vaccination. A single vaccine dose contained 300 ug of mutant IDH1 20-mer peptide, and topical imiquimod was used with it. The method was immunoSEQ multiplex PCR; TCRdb's version includes in-frame clones alone and lacks a portion of them. The repertoire includes approximately 40,000 clones, more than 75% of them detected once, and approximately 5.7% sits in the top ten. The clonotype originates from a man in his forties with glioma. The sample here was PBMCs, taken from a glioma patient whose treatment included an IDH1 peptide vaccine.

CDR3 DNA: TGCGCCAGCAGCGGGACAGGTCAAGAGACCCAGTACTTC. Protein sequence: CASSGTGQETQYF. The rearrangement joins TRBV10-1 to TRBJ2-5; 8 bases match TRBD1. J was trimmed by 2 bases and V by 6 bases; bases with no gene match: 2. The CDR3 sequence is 13 residues long. The germline V gene encodes CDR1 WNHNN and CDR2 SYGVQD (reference sequence).